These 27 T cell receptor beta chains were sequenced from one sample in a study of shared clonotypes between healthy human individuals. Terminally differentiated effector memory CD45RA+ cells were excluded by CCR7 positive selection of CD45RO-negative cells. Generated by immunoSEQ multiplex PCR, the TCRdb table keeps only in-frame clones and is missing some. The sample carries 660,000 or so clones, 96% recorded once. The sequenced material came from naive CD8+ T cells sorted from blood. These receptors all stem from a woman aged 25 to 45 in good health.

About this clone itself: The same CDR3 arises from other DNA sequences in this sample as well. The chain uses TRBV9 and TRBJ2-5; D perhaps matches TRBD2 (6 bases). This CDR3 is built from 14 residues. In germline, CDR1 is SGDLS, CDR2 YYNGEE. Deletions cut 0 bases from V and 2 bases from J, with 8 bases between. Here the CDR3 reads CASSVGRGQETQYF. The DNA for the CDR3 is TGTGCCAGCAGCGTAGGCCGGGGGCAAGAGACCCAGTACTTC.

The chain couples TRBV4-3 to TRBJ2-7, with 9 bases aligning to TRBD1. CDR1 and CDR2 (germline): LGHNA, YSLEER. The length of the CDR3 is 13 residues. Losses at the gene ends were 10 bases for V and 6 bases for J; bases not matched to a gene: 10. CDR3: CATSHTGGSEQYF. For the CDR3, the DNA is TGCGCCACCTCCCATACAGGGGGCTCCGAGCAGTACTTC.

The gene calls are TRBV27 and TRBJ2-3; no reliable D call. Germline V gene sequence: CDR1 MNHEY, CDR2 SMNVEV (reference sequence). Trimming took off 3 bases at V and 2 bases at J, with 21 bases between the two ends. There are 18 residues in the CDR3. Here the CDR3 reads CASSFLAGVSPDTDTQYF. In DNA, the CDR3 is TGTGCCAGCAGTTTTCTGGCCGGAGTTTCCCCCGACACAGATACGCAGTATTTT.

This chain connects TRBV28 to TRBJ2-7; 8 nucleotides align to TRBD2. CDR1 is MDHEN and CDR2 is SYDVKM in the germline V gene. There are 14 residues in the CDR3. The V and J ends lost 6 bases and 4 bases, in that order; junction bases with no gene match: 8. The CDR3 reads CASSPASGRYEQYF. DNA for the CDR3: TGTGCCAGCAGCCCGGCTAGCGGGCGATACGAGCAGTACTTC.

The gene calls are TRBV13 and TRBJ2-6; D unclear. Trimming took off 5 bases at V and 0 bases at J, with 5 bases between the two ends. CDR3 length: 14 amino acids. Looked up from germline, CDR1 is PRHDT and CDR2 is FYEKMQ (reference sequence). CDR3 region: CASSPISGANVLTF. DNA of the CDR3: TGTGCCAGCAGCCCAATCTCTGGGGCCAACGTCCTGACTTTC.

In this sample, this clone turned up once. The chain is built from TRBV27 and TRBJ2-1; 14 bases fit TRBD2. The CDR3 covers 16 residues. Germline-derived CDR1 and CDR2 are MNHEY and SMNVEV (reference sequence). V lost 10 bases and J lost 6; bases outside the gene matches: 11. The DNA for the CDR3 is TGTGCCACCAACGTGGGACTAGCGGGGGAGGCCAATGAGCAGTTCTTC. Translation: CATNVGLAGEANEQFF.

The CDR3 loop is CANLRDRHNEQFF. The CDR3 DNA reads TGTGCCAACCTCCGGGACAGACACAATGAGCAGTTCTTC. V usage is TRBV2 and J usage is TRBJ2-1, with 7 bases fitting TRBD1. CDR1 SNHLY and CDR2 FYNNEI come from the germline V gene. The ends lost 10 bases at V and 5 bases at J; junction bases unmatched: 8. The CDR3 runs to 13 residues.

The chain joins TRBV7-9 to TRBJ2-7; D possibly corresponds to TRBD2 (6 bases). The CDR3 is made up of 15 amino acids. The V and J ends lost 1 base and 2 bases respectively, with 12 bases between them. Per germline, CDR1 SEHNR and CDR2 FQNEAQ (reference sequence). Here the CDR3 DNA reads TGTGCCAGCAGCTTAGACGTGCGGAGGGCCTACGAGCAGTACTTC. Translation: CASSLDVRRAYEQYF.

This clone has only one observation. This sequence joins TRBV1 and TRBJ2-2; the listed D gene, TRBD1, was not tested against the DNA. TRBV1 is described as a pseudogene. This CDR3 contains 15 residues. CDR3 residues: CTSSQDRTNTGELFF. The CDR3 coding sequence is TGCACCAGCAGCCAAGATAGGACAAACACCGGGGAGCTGTTTTTT.

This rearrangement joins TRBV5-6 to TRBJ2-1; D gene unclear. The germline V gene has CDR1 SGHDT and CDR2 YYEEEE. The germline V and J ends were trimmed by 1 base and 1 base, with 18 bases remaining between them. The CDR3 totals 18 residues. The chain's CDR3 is CASSLSRQVLRSYNEQFF. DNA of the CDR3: TGTGCCAGCAGCTTGAGCCGGCAGGTCCTTCGGTCCTACAATGAGCAGTTCTTC.

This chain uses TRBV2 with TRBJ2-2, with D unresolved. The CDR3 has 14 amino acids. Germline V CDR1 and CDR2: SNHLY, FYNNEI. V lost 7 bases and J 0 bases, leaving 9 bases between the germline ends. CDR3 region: CASNRVPNTGELFF. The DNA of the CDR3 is TGTGCCAGCAATAGGGTTCCGAACACCGGGGAGCTGTTTTTT.

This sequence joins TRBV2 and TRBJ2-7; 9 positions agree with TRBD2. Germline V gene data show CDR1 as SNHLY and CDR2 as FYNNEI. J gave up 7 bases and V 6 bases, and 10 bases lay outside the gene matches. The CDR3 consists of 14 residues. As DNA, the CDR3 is TGTGCCAGCAGGCCGGGACTAGCAGGGTTGGAGCAGTACTTC. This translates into CASRPGLAGLEQYF.

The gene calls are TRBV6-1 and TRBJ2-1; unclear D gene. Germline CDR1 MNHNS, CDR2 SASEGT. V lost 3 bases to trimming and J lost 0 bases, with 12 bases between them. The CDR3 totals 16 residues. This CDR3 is CASSEIVDPSYNEQFF. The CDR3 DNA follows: TGTGCCAGCAGTGAGATAGTGGACCCCTCCTACAATGAGCAGTTCTTC.

Written as DNA, the CDR3 is TGTGCCACACGCGGGATAAAGGGACAGACTAACACTGAAGCTTTCTTT. This sequence encodes CATRGIKGQTNTEAFF. V gene TRBV10-3 combines with J gene TRBJ1-1; 7 positions match TRBD1. Unmatched junction bases numbered 16, after V lost 10 bases and J lost 2 bases. The length of the CDR3 is 16 residues. CDR1 and CDR2 from the germline V gene are ENHRY and SYGVKD.

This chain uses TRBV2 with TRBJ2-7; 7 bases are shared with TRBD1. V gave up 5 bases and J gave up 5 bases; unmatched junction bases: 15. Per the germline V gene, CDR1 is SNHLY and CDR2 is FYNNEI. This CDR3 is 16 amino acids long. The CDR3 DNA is TGTGCCAGCAGTCAGAACAGGGGACGATCCTCAGACGAGCAGTACTTC. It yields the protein CASSQNRGRSSDEQYF.

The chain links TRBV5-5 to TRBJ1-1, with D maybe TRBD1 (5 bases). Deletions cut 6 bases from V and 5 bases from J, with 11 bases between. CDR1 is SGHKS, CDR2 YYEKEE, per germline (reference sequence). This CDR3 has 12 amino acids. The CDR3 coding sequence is TGTGCCAGCAAGGCAGGGATTACTGAAGCTTTCTTT. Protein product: CASKAGITEAFF.

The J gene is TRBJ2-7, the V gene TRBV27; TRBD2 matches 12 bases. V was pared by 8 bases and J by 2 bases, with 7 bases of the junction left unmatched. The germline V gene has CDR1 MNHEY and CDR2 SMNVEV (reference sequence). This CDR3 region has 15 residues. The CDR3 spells CASCPTSGGTYEQYF. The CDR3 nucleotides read TGTGCCAGCTGTCCGACTAGCGGGGGTACCTACGAGCAGTACTTC.

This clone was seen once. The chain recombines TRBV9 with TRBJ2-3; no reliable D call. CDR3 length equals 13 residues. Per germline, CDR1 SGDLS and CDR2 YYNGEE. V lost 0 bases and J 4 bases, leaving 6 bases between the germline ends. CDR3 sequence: CASSVGPSDTQYF. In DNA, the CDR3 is TGTGCCAGCAGCGTAGGGCCCTCAGATACGCAGTATTTT. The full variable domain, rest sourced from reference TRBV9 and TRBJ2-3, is DSGVTQTPKHLITATGQRVTLRCSPRSGDLSVYWYQQSLDQGLQFLIQYYNGEERAKGNILERFSAQQFPDLHSELNLSSLELGDSALYFCASSVGPSDTQYFGPGTRLTVL.

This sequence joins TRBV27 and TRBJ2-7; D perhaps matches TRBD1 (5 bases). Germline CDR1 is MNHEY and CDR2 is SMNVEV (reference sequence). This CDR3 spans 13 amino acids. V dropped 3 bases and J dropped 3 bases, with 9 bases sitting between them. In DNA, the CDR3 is TGTGCCAGCAGTTTTACGGACAACTACGAGCAGTACTTC. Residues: CASSFTDNYEQYF.

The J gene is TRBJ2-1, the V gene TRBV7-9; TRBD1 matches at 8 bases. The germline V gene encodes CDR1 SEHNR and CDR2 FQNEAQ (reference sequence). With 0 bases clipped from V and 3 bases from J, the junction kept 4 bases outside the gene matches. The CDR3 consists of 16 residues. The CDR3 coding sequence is TGTGCCAGCAGCTTAGCACAGGGGGATATCTACAATGAGCAGTTCTTC. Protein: CASSLAQGDIYNEQFF.

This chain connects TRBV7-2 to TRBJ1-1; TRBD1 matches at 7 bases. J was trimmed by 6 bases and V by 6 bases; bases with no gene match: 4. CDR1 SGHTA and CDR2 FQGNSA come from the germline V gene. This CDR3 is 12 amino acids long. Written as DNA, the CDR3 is TGTGCCAGCAGTCGCAGGGGGGCTGAAGCTTTCTTT. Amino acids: CASSRRGAEAFF.

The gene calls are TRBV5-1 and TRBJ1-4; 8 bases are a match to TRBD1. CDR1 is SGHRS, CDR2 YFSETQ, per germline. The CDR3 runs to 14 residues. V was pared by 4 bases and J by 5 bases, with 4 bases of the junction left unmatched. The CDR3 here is CASSPQGGNEKLFF. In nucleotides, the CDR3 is TGCGCCAGCAGCCCACAGGGGGGGAATGAAAAACTGTTTTTT.

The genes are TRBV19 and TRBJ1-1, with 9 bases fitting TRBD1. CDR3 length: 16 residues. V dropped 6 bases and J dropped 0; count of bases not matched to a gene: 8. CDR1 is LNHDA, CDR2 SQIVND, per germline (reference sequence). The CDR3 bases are TGTGCCAGTAGCGTGGACAGGGGTCTAGTGAACACTGAAGCTTTCTTT. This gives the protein CASSVDRGLVNTEAFF.

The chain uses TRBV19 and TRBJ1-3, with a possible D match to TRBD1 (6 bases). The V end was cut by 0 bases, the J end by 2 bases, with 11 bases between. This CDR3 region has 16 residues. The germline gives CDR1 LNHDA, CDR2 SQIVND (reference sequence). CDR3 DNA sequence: TGTGCCAGTAGTATAGATATGGCAGGGGCTGGAAACACCATATATTTT. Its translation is CASSIDMAGAGNTIYF.

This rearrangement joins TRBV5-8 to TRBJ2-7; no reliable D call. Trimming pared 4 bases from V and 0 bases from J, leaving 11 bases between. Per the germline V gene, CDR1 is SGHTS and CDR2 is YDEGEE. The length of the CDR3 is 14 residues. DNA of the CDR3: TGTGCCAGCAGCCGTGAAGGGTCCTCCTACGAGCAGTACTTC. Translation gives CASSREGSSYEQYF.

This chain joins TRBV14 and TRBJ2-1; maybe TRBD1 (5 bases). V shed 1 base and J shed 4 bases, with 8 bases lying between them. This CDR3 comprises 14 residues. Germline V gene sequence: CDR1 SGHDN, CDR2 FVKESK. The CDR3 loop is CASSQGQRYNEQFF. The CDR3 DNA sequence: TGTGCCAGCAGCCAAGGACAGAGATACAATGAGCAGTTCTTC.

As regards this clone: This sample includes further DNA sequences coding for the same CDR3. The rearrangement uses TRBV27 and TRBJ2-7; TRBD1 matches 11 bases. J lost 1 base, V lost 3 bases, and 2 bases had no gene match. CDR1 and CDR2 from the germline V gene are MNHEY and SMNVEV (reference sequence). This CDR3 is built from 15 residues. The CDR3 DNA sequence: TGTGCCAGCAGTTTCGGGACAGGGGGATCCTACGAGCAGTACTTC. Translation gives CASSFGTGGSYEQYF.